These T cell receptor beta chains were read from a single sample in a study of blood T cell repertoires in COVID-19. Generated by immunoSEQ multiplex PCR, the TCRdb table keeps only in-frame clones and is missing some. This sample has hundreds of thousands of clones, with 87% found just once. Sequencing input: PBMCs or T cells enriched from blood (not recorded which). The receptors here all came from a woman aged 18 to 35 who had recovered from COVID-19. Each CDR3 is given with its conserved first and last residue.

length	V	J	CDR3
15	TRBV7-8	TRBJ1-6	CASSQYRGINSPLHF
14	TRBV9	TRBJ2-5	CASSLQGGQETQYF
13	TRBV7-2	TRBJ2-5	CASSPRPQETQYF
15	TRBV29-1	TRBJ2-5	CSVGGSGGYQETQYF
14	TRBV27	TRBJ2-2	CASSPRGPTGELFF
15	TRBV5-1	TRBJ2-3	CASSFGGESPDTQYF
14	TRBV7-2	TRBJ2-1	CASSPFGSYNEQFF
15	TRBV11-1	TRBJ2-1	CASSRPTEAHNEQFF
11	TRBV30	TRBJ2-1	CAWSVRWEQFF
14	TRBV10-3	TRBJ2-1	CAISEQGDQGEQFF
14	TRBV6-5	TRBJ1-4	CASSRTGTNEKLFF
14	TRBV14	TRBJ2-3	CASSQELGTDTQYF
14	TRBV13	TRBJ2-7	CASSLVEATSEQYF
13	TRBV7-2	TRBJ1-2	CASRRGEGDGYTF
16	TRBV27	TRBJ2-2	CASRPLTGLGTGELFF
17	TRBV19	TRBJ1-3	CASSIRGTGVTGNTIYF
16	TRBV6-2/TRBV6-3	TRBJ2-1	CASSYAWRPSYNEQFF
18	TRBV6-1	TRBJ1-4	CASSESRGRKLSREKLFF
17	TRBV9	TRBJ2-2	CASSSPTGVGDTGELFF
17	TRBV7-2	TRBJ2-4	CASSLGGGRQAKNIQYF
14	TRBV7-3	TRBJ1-2	CASSPGQGNYGYTF
14	TRBV10-3	TRBJ2-5	CAIRSSSGQETQYF
15	TRBV6-5	TRBJ2-2	CAVRGGAVTAGELFF
17	TRBV5-1	TRBJ1-1	CASSLRGQGTWDTEAFF
16	TRBV7-9	TRBJ1-3	CASSRTDRLAGNTIYF
16	TRBV11-2	TRBJ2-7	CASSSGDGTSRHEQYF
13	TRBV5-6	TRBJ1-1	CASSAQGYTEAFF
14	TRBV5-8	TRBJ1-2	CASSLIRGVYGYTF
15	TRBV7-8	TRBJ1-2	CASSFRDRGLTGYTF
13	TRBV24-1	TRBJ2-7	CATSDSYSYEQYF
15	TRBV6-5	TRBJ2-7	CASSPAGGAIYEQYF
14	TRBV2	TRBJ2-7	CASRGTSGGYEQYF
15	TRBV7-2	TRBJ2-7	CASSFPIAGAYEQYF
15	TRBV7-8	TRBJ2-7	CASSLSGQGAYEQYF
13	TRBV20-1	TRBJ2-5	CSASMGAPETQYF
16	TRBV18	TRBJ2-5	CASSPLGVDIVATQYF
14	TRBV2	TRBJ2-2	CASRGLARRGELFF
16	TRBV7-9	TRBJ1-4	CASSSLYSPTNEKLFF
14	TRBV19	TRBJ2-7	CASSNRGFSYEQYF
15	TRBV18	TRBJ1-3	CASSPLTRSGNTIYF
19	TRBV11-2	TRBJ2-1	CASSLVFLAGGPKGLEQFF
15	TRBV18	TRBJ2-5	CASSPTGDRQETQYF
15	TRBV11-2	TRBJ1-4	CASSGIRGGFEKLFF
15	TRBV3-1/TRBV3-2	TRBJ1-2	CASSQTGPANYGYTF
14	TRBV20-1	TRBJ1-3	CSASWGDRGNTIYF
15	TRBV3-1/TRBV3-2	TRBJ1-5	CASSDPGRLNQPQHF
15	TRBV7-2	TRBJ2-7	CASSLRTSDSYEQYF
15	TRBV5-1	TRBJ2-7	CASSSTSGGNYEQYF
15	TRBV5-1	TRBJ2-1	CASSLVASADNEQFF
11	TRBV6-2/TRBV6-3	TRBJ1-2	CASSHIGGYTF
15	TRBV7-2	TRBJ1-6	CASSLVYGSNSPLHF
15	TRBV6-5	TRBJ1-1	CASSYLGPVMHEAFF
16	TRBV25-1	TRBJ2-1	CASSEWGTSSMNEQFF